This TCR beta chain was identified during a study of OX40 agonist ivuxolimab in advanced cancers. Overall study context: The patients received agonistic anti-OX40 (CD134) antibody ivuxolimab. Study results and caveats: Doses of 0.1 to 3.0 mg/kg were accompanied by clonal expansion of CD4+ and CD8+ blood T cells by week 6.

Assay: immunoSEQ multiplex PCR; the TCRdb copy retains only in-frame clones and omits some. The table lists about 41,000 clones, more than 80% of them singletons. As for this clone: The antigen remains unidentified.

The ends were cut back, 0 bases at V and 4 bases at J, with 9 bases in the middle. CDR1 and CDR2 (germline): MNHNY, SVGAGI (reference sequence). CDR3 length: 14 residues. V gene TRBV6-6 combines with J gene TRBJ1-2; no definite D call. This TCR was recovered from an adult with an advanced solid tumor such as melanoma, head and neck, liver or kidney cancer. The sample here was CD4+ or CD8+ T cells sorted from blood, taken in a trial of the OX40 agonist ivuxolimab. CDR3 protein: CASSYSSGSYGYTF. CDR3 in DNA: TGTGCCAGCAGTTACTCTTCCGGTTCCTATGGCTACACCTTC.